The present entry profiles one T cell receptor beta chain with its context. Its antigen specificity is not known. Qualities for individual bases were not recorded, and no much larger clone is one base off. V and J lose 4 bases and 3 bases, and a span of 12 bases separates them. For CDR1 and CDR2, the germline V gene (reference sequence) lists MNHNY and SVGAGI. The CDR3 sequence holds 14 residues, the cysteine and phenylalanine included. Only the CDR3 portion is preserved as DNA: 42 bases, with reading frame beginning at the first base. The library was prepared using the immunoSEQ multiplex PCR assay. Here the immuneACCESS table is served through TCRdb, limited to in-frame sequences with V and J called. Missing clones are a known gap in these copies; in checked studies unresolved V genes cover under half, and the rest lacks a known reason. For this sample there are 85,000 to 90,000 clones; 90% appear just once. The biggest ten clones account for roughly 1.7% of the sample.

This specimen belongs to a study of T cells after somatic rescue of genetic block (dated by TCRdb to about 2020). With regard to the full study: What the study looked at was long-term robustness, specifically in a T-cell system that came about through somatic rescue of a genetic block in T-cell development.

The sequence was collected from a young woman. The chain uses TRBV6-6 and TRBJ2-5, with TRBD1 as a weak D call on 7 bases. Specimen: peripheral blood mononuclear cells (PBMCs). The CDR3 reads CASSSQGGKETQYF. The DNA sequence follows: TGTGCCAGCAGTTCCCAGGGGGGCAAAGAGACCCAGTACTTC.